One sample yielded the 3 T cell receptor beta chains listed below, sequenced in a study of control samples from healthy donors and cancer patients. Sequencing used immunoSEQ multiplex PCR; TCRdb keeps in-frame clones, though not all of them. This sample has around 50,000 clones; approximately 86% occur once, and the top ten carry roughly 2.8%. Sequenced input: PBMCs. Receptors were obtained from a woman aged 45-59 years with lung cancer.

This clone came up once. The chain combines TRBV19 with TRBJ2-7; 7 positions agree with TRBD1. V lost 4 bases and J lost 5; bases outside the gene matches: 8. The CDR3 length is 14 residues. Germline lookup yields CDR1 LNHDA and CDR2 SQIVND (reference sequence). In nucleotides, the CDR3 is TGTGCCAGTAGTACCTCTAGGGGGCGTCACGAGCAGTACTTC. It yields the protein CASSTSRGRHEQYF.

The chain links TRBV30 to TRBJ1-1; no reliable D call. V lost 0 bases, J lost 5 bases, and 7 bases lay in between. The CDR3 sequence is 12 residues long. CDR1 is GTSNPN, CDR2 SVGIG, per germline (reference sequence). CDR3 DNA sequence: TGTGCCTGGAGTGTACTAGGTACTGAAGCTTTCTTT. Translating gives CAWSVLGTEAFF.

J is TRBJ2-1 and V is TRBV9; D ambiguous. Germline-derived CDR1 and CDR2 are SGDLS and YYNGEE. The CDR3 extends over 13 amino acids. Trimming pared 4 bases from V and 1 base from J, leaving 6 bases between. CDR3 region: CASSSSSYNEQFF. The CDR3, as DNA: TGTGCCAGCAGCTCAAGTTCCTACAATGAGCAGTTCTTC.